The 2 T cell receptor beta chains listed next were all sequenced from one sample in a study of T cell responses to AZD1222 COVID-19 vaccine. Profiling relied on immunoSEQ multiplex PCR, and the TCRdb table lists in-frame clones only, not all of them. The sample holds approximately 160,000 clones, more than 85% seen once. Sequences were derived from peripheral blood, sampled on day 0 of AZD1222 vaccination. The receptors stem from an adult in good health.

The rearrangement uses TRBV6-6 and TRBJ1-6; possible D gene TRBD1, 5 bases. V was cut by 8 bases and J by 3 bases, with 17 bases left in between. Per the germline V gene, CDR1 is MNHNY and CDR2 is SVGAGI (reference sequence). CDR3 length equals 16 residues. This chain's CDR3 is CASGEGPAVYNSPLHF. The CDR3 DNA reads TGTGCCAGCGGGGAGGGGCCGGCCGTCTATAATTCACCCCTCCACTTT.

The CDR3 sequence: CASSLGLGGAQETQYF. The CDR3 DNA sequence: TGTGCCAGCAGCTTAGGCCTCGGGGGGGCCCAAGAGACCCAGTACTTC. The chain carries TRBV13 and TRBJ2-5; 8 nucleotides line up with TRBD2. Germline trimming cut 0 bases from V and 1 base from J; bases unmatched to any gene: 4. The CDR3 runs 16 residues. Germline loops: CDR1 PRHDT, CDR2 FYEKMQ (reference sequence).